This T cell receptor beta chain was identified in a study of T-cell reconstitution after alpha-beta-depleted transplantation in children. The CDR3 length is 21 residues. CDR1 is KGHDR, CDR2 SFDVKD, per germline. Unique molecular identifiers were used to barcode this TCRbeta library. In TCRdb, the PCR reads were re-called with MiXCR into one record per CDR3 protein. Of just over 200,000 distinct CDR3 sequences listed, roughly 9.1% are singletons. A note on this clonotype: The junction differs from germline at one of its ends, possibly a read error.

V and J are TRBV24-1 and TRBJ2-2; 13 bases fit TRBD2. Sequencing was performed on PBMCs, mostly from graft donor cells, taken 360 days after TCRalphabeta/CD19-depleted stem cell transplant. This clonotype originated in a male patient between 2 and 15 years old who had a stem cell transplant for acute myeloid leukemia, so the T cells may come from the graft donor. The CDR3 region is CATSYLIITSGRGMNTGELFF. DNA of the CDR3: TGTGCCACCAGTTATTTGATAATAACTAGCGGGAGGGGAATGAACACCGGGGAGCTGTTTTTT.